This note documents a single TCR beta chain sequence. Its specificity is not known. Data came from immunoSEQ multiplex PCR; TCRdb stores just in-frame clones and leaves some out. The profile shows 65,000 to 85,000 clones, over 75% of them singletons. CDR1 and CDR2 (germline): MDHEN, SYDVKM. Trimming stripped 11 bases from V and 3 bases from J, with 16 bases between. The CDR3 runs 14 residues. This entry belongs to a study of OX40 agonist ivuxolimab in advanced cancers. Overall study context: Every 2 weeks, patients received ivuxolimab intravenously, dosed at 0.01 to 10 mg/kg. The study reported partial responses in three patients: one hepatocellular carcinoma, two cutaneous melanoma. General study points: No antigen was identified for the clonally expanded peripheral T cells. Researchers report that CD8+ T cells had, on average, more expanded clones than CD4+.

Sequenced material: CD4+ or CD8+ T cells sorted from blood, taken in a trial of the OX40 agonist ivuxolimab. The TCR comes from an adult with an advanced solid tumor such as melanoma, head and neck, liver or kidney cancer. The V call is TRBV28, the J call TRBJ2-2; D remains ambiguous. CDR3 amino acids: CASGQGPDTGELFF. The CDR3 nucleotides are TGTGCCTCAGGTCAAGGACCGGACACCGGGGAGCTGTTTTTT.